This TCR beta chain was identified in a study of cytomegalovirus exposure and HLA in healthy donors. Overall study findings and caveats: TCR beta V- and J-gene trimming, according to a later analysis, was linked to a missense DCLRE1C variant.

Details on this clone: As yet, its antigen is unknown.

PCR used 60 Vbeta primers and 13 Jbeta primers. Only in-frame clones appear in the TCRdb table, and some are missing; sequencing was by immunoSEQ multiplex PCR. The sample consists of about 180,000 clones, 65% to 85% of them appearing once. The length of the CDR3 is 15 residues. V lost 6 bases, J lost 4 bases, and 9 bases stayed unmatched. CDR1 and CDR2 from the germline V gene are MNHNY and SVGAGI (reference sequence). This chain connects TRBV6-6 to TRBJ1-5; 7 bases map to TRBD1. The origin of this receptor is a girl between 10 and 17 years old in good health and CMV-seropositive. Sequencing used PBMCs. CDR3: CASSPTGVRNQPQHF. CDR3 DNA: TGTGCCAGCAGCCCCACAGGGGTAAGGAATCAGCCCCAGCATTTT.